This TCR beta chain derives from a study of blood T cell repertoires in COVID-19. Study at large: Samples of COVID-19 (acute and convalescent) were obtained from the United States, Italy and Spain. In each case, the material was cDNA or gDNA derived from T cells, B-cell-depleted T cells, or PBMCs.

Authors' methods: For nucleated cells, counts were estimated from reference gene primer amplification. This table comes from immunoSEQ multiplex PCR, and its TCRdb copy is limited to in-frame clones, with some not included. V and J calls and clone size are given by that table; D and trimming were obtained from the DNA. The sample has about 140,000 clones, 88% seen once. The CDR3 loop spans 15 amino acids. V gave up 0 bases and J gave up 9 bases; unmatched junction bases: 3. The germline V gene encodes CDR1 LGHDT and CDR2 YNNKEL (reference sequence). The specimen was peripheral blood. The V call is TRBV3-1 (or the pseudogene TRBV3-2), the J call TRBJ2-5; 14 positions agree with TRBD2. This sequence originates from a man aged 60 to 69 with active or convalescent COVID-19. The CDR3 sequence is CASSQDRGLAGAQYF. CDR3 nucleotide sequence: TGTGCCAGCAGCCAAGATAGGGGACTAGCGGGGGCCCAGTACTTC.